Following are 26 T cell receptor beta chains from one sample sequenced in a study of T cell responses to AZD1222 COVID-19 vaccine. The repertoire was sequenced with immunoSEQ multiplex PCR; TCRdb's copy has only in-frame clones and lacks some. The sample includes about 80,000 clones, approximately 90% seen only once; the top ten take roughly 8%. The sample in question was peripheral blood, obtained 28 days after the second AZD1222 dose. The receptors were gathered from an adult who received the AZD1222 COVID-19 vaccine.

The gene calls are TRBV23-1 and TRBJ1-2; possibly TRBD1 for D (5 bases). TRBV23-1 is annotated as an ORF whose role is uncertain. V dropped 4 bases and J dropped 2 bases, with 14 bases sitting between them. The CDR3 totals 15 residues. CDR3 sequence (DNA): TGCGCCAGCAGTCGAGGGACGGTGGGGAACTATGGCTACACCTTC. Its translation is CASSRGTVGNYGYTF.

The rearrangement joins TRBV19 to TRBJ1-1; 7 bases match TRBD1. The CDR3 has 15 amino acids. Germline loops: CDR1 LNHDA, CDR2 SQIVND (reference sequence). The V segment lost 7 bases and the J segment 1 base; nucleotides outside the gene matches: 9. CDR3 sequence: CASKVGQHPNTEAFF. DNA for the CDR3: TGTGCCAGTAAGGTGGGACAGCACCCGAACACTGAAGCTTTCTTT.

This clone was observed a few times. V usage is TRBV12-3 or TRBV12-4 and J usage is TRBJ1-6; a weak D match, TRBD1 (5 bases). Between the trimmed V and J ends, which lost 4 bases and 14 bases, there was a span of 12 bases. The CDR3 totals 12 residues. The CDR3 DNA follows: TGTGCCAGCAGTTCCCAGGGAAGGGCCCTCCACTTT. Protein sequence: CASSSQGRALHF.

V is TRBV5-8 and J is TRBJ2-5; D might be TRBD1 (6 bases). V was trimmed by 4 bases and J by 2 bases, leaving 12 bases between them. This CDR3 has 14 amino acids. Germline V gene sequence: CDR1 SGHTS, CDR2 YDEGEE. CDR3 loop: CASSLWTEQETQYF. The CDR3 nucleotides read TGTGCCAGCAGCCTCTGGACAGAGCAAGAGACCCAGTACTTC.

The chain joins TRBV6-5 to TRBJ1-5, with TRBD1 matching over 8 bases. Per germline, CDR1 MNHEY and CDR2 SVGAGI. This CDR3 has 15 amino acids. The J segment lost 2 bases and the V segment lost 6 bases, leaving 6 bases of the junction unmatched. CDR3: CASRDQGAGNQPQHF. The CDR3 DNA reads TGTGCCAGCAGAGATCAGGGGGCGGGCAATCAGCCCCAGCATTTT.

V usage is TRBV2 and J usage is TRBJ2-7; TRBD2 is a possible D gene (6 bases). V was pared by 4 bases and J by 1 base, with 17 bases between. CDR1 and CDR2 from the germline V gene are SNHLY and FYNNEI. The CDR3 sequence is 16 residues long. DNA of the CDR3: TGTGCCAGCAGTGGGGTCATGGGGGGTCTTTCCTACGAGCAGTACTTC. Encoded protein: CASSGVMGGLSYEQYF.

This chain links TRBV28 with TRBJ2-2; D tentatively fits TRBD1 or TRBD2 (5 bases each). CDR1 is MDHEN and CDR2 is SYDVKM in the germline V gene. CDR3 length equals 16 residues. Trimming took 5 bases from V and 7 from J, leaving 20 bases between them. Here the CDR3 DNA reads TGTGCCAGCAGTCCGCCGGGACGGACTTTAGGCGGGGAGCTGTTTTTT. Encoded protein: CASSPPGRTLGGELFF.

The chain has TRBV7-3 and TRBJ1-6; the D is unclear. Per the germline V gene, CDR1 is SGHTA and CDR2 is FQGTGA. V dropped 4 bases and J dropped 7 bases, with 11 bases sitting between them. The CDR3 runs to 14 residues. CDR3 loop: CASSSGPRNSPLHF. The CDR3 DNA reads TGTGCCAGCAGCTCCGGACCGAGGAATTCACCCCTCCACTTT.

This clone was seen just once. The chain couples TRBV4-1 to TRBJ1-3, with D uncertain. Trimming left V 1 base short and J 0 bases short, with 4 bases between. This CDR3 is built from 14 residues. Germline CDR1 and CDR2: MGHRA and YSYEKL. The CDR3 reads CASSQGSSGNTIYF. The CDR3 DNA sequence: TGCGCCAGCAGCCAAGGGAGCTCTGGAAACACCATATATTTT.

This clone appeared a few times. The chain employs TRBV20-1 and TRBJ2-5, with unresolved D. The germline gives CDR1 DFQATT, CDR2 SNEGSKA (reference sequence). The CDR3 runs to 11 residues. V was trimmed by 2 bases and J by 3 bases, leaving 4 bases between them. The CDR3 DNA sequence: TGCAGTGCTAGACCGGAAGAGACCCAGTACTTC. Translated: CSARPEETQYF.

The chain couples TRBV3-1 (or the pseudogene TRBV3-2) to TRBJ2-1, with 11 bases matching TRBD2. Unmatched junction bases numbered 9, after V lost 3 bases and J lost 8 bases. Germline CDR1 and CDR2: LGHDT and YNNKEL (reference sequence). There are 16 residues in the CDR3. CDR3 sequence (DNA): TGTGCCAGCAGCCACTGGCTAGCGGGAGGTGCGGATGAGCAGTTCTTC. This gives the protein CASSHWLAGGADEQFF.

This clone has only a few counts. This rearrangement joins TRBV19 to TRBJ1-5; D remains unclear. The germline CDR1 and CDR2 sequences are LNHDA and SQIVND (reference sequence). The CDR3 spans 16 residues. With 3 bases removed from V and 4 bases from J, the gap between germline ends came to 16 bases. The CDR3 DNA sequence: TGTGCCAGTAGTATCCGGGCAGGTACCCCTAATCAGCCCCAGCATTTT. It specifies CASSIRAGTPNQPQHF.

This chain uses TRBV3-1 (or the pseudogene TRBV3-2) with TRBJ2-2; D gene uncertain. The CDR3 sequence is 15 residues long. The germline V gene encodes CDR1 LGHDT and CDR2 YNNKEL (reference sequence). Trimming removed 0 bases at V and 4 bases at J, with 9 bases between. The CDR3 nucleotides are TGTGCCAGCAGCCAAGATGGCCAATCCACCGGGGAGCTGTTTTTT. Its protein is CASSQDGQSTGELFF.

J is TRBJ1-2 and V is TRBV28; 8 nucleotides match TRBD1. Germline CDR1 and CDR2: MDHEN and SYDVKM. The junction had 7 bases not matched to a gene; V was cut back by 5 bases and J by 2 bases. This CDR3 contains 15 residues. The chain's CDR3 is CASSAPGGANYGYTF. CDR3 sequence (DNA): TGTGCCAGCAGTGCCCCAGGGGGCGCGAACTATGGCTACACCTTC.

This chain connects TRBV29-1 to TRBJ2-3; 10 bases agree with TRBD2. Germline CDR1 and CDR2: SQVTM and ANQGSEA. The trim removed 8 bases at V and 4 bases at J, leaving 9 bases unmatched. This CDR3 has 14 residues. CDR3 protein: CSLLLAGAPDTQYF. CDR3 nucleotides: TGCAGCCTTTTGCTAGCGGGAGCACCAGATACGCAGTATTTT.

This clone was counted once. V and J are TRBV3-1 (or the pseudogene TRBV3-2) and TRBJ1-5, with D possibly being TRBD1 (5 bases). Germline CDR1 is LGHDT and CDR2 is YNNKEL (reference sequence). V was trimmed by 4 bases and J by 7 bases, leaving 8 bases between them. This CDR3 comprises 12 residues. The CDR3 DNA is TGTGCCAGCAGCCCGACAGACCAGCCCCAGCATTTT. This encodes CASSPTDQPQHF.

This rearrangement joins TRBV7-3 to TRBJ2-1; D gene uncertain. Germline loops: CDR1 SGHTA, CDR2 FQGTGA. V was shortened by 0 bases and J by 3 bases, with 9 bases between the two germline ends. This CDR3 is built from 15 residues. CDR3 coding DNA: TGTGCCAGCAGCTTAACGTTCCCTAGCTACAATGAGCAGTTCTTC. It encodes CASSLTFPSYNEQFF.

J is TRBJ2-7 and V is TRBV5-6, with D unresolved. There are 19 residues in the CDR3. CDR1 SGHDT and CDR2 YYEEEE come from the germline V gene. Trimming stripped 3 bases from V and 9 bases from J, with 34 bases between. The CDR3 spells CASSSRSERFFPLEDGQYF. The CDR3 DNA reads TGTGCCAGCAGCTCCCGATCGGAAAGGTTCTTCCCGCTCGAAGACGGGCAGTACTTC.

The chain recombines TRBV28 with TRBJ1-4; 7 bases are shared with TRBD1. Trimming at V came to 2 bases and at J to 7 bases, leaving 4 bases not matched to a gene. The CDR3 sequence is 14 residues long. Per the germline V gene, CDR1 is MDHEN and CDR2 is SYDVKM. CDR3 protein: CASSLDRVREKLFF. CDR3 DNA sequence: TGTGCCAGCAGTTTAGACAGGGTTCGTGAAAAACTGTTTTTT.

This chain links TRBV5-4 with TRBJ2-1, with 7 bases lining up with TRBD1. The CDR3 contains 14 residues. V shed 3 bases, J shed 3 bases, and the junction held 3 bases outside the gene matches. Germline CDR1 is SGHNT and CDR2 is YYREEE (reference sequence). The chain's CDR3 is CASSYRDSYNEQFF. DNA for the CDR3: TGTGCCAGCAGCTACCGGGACAGCTACAATGAGCAGTTCTTC.

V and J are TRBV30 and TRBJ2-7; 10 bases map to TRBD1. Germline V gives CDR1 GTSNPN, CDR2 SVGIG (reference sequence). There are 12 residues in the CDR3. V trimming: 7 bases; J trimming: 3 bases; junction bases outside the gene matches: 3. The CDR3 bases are TGTGCCTTAAGGACAGGGGGCTACGAGCAGTACTTC. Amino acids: CALRTGGYEQYF.

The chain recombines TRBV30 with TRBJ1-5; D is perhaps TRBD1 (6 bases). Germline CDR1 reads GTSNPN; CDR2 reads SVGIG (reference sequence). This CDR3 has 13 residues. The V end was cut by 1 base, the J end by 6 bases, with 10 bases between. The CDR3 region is CAWSAGVGQPQHF. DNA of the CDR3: TGTGCCTGGAGTGCAGGGGTAGGTCAGCCCCAGCATTTT. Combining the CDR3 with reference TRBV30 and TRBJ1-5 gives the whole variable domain SQTIHQWPATLVQPVGSPLSLECTVEGTSNPNLYWYRQAAGRGLQLLFYSVGIGQISSEVPQNLSASRPQDRQFILSSKKLLLSDSGFYLCAWSAGVGQPQHFGDGTRLSIL.

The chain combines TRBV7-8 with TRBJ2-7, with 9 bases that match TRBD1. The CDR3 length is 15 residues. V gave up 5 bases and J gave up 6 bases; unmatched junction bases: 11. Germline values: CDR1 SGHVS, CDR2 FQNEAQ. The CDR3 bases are TGTGCCAGCAGCCCCTCACCGGGACAGGGCGTCGAGCAGTACTTC. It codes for CASSPSPGQGVEQYF. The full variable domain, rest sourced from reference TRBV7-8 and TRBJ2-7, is GAGVSQSPRYKVAKRGQDVALRCDPISGHVSLFWYQQALGQGPEFLTYFQNEAQLDKSGLPSDRFFAERPEGSVSTLKIQRTQQEDSAVYLCASSPSPGQGVEQYFGPGTRLTVT.

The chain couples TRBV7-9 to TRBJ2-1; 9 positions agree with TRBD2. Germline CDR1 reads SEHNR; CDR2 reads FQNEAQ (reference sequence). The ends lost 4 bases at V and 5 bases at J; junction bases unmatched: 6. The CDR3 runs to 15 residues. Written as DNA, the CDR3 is TGTGCCAGCAGCTCCAATAGCGGGAGCGACAATGAGCAGTTCTTC. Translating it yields CASSSNSGSDNEQFF.

CDR3 region: CASSQDRSGGTKQFF. The CDR3 nucleotides are TGTGCCAGCAGCCAAGATAGGAGCGGGGGAACTAAGCAGTTCTTC. The V gene is TRBV4-2, the J gene TRBJ2-1, with 8 bases identical to TRBD2. The CDR3 contains 15 residues. Losses at the gene ends were 0 bases for V and 11 bases for J; bases not matched to a gene: 9. The germline V gene encodes CDR1 LGHNA and CDR2 YNFKEQ.

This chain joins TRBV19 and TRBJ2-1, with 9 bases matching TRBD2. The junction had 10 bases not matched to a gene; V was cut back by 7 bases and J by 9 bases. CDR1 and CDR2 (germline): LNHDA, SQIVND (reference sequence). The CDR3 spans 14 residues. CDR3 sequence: CASTLGLAQGEQFF. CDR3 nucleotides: TGTGCCAGTACCTTGGGACTAGCTCAAGGTGAGCAGTTCTTC.